This T cell receptor beta chain was documented in a study of T cells after posttransplantation cyclophosphamide. Sequenced by immunoSEQ multiplex PCR; TCRdb stores in-frame clones only, minus some. This sample has some 14,000 clones; approximately 84% occur once, and the top ten carry about 5%. Methotrexate plus calcineurin inhibitor accompanied controls' myeloablative marrow transplants; sampling was 1 year later. To note about this clone: Its antigen is undetermined.

CDR1 and CDR2 (germline): SGHVS, FQNEAQ. The CDR3 spans 16 residues. Trimming took 1 base from V and 0 from J; bases not matched to a gene: 1. Study observations and caveats: Later blood repertoires were often dominated by clones from the donor CD8+ memory compartment.

The sequencing used PBMCs, collected 371 days after allogeneic stem cell transplant with calcineurin inhibitor and methotrexate. V usage is TRBV7-8 and J usage is TRBJ2-2; 8 nucleotides line up with TRBD1. This sequence was found in a young adult male patient who received an allogeneic stem cell transplant from a related donor, was CMV-positive, and had no GVHD. Some T cells may originate from the graft donor. Written as DNA, the CDR3 is TGTGCCAGCAGCTTAGGGGACAGGTCGAACACCGGGGAGCTGTTTTTT. It translates to CASSLGDRSNTGELFF.